These 27 T cell receptor beta chains came from one sample sequenced in a study of shared clonotypes between healthy human individuals. Repertoires were generated with immunoSEQ multiplex PCR, while TCRdb's copy carries only in-frame clones and drops some. Of fewer than 200,000 clones in the sample, approximately 61% were seen once. Sequencing was done on a sample of memory CD4+ T cells sorted from blood. Subset here: CD45RA-negative fraction. These TCRs come from a man aged 25-45 years in good health.

This clone was counted once. The chain joins TRBV5-5 to TRBJ1-1; D gene uncertain. CDR1 SGHKS and CDR2 YYEKEE come from the germline V gene (reference sequence). The CDR3 totals 13 residues. Between the trimmed V and J ends, which lost 1 base and 1 base, there was a span of 5 bases. Here the CDR3 DNA reads TGTGCCAGCAGCTTGACGGCGAACACTGAAGCTTTCTTT. Translated, it gives CASSLTANTEAFF.

This clone came up once. V gene TRBV18 combines with J gene TRBJ1-5; the D gene is possibly TRBD1 (6 bases). The CDR3 consists of 14 residues. V lost 3 bases to trimming and J lost 7 bases, with 13 bases between them. From germline, CDR1 is KGHSH and CDR2 LQKENI. In DNA form, the CDR3 reads TGTGCCAGCTCACCGACAGGCCCCGGACAGCCCCAGCATTTT. Residues: CASSPTGPGQPQHF.

This chain uses TRBV29-1 with TRBJ2-3, with D possibly being TRBD1 (6 bases). CDR3 size: 15 residues. Trimming took off 4 bases at V and 1 base at J, with 15 bases between the two ends. Germline CDR1 is SQVTM and CDR2 is ANQGSEA. CDR3 nucleotides: TGCAGCGTTGTTGGGAACAGGGAAGGCACAGATACGCAGTATTTT. It is translated as CSVVGNREGTDTQYF.

The chain combines TRBV27 with TRBJ2-3; TRBD2 matches 9 bases. Trimming took 5 bases from V and 4 from J; bases not matched to a gene: 13. The CDR3 spans 17 residues. Germline lookup yields CDR1 MNHEY and CDR2 SMNVEV (reference sequence). The CDR3 spells CASSTRETSGGPDTQYF. The CDR3 bases are TGTGCCAGCAGTACGAGGGAGACTAGCGGAGGTCCAGATACGCAGTATTTT.

V and J are TRBV7-3 and TRBJ2-3, with a possible D match to TRBD2 (6 bases). The CDR3 has 15 amino acids. The germline CDR1 and CDR2 sequences are SGHTA and FQGTGA. The V and J ends lost 5 bases and 2 bases respectively, with 14 bases between them. The CDR3, as DNA: TGTGCCAGCAGCCGAGGGACTCTCATCACAGATACGCAGTATTTT. Its translation is CASSRGTLITDTQYF.

The chain employs TRBV5-1 and TRBJ2-4; TRBD2 agrees at 11 bases. The V segment lost 3 bases and the J segment 0 bases; nucleotides outside the gene matches: 14. From germline, CDR1 is SGHRS and CDR2 YFSETQ. This CDR3 contains 20 residues. CDR3 sequence (DNA): TGCGCCAGCAGCTCCGAAGCCTTAGCGGGAGGGCCCGGAGCCAAAAACATTCAGTACTTC. Its protein is CASSSEALAGGPGAKNIQYF.

This chain connects TRBV7-2 to TRBJ2-7; D tentatively reads TRBD1 or TRBD2 (6 bases each). Trimming took off 5 bases at V and 0 bases at J, with 14 bases between the two ends. The CDR3 loop spans 15 amino acids. CDR1 and CDR2 (germline): SGHTA, FQGNSA. The CDR3 DNA sequence: TGTGCCAGCAGCCTTCGGAGGGGGAGCTCCTACGAGCAGTACTTC. This sequence encodes CASSLRRGSSYEQYF.

The chain carries TRBV18 and TRBJ2-7; D remains ambiguous. V lost 2 bases, J lost 0 bases, and 8 bases lay in between. The germline V gene encodes CDR1 KGHSH and CDR2 LQKENI. The CDR3 runs 14 residues. The CDR3 DNA reads TGTGCCAGCTCACCAGGCGGTAGCTCCTACGAGCAGTACTTC. Its translation: CASSPGGSSYEQYF. Supplemented by reference TRBV18 and TRBJ2-7, the full variable domain reads NAGVMQNPRHLVRRRGQEARLRCSPMKGHSHVYWYRQLPEEGLKFMVYLQKENIIDESGMPKERFSAEFPKEGPSILRIQQVVRGDSAAYFCASSPGGSSYEQYFGPGTRLTVT.

This clone was seen a few times. V and J are TRBV5-6 and TRBJ2-3, with 10 bases fitting TRBD2. This CDR3 contains 16 residues. J lost 6 bases, V lost 3 bases, and 10 bases had no gene match. CDR1 is SGHDT and CDR2 is YYEEEE in the germline V gene. The CDR3 reads CASSWGTSVIRDTQYF. The CDR3 nucleotides read TGTGCCAGCAGCTGGGGGACTAGCGTTATTCGGGATACGCAGTATTTT.

The J gene is TRBJ2-3, the V gene TRBV9, with 7 bases that match TRBD2. From germline, CDR1 is SGDLS and CDR2 YYNGEE. Losses at the gene ends were 4 bases for V and 5 bases for J; bases not matched to a gene: 13. The CDR3 sequence is 16 residues long. The CDR3 here is CASSPTTSKFGDTQYF. In nucleotides, the CDR3 is TGTGCCAGCAGCCCCACGACTAGCAAGTTTGGAGATACGCAGTATTTT.

V and J are TRBV27 and TRBJ2-2; 8 nucleotides match TRBD2. J was trimmed by 5 bases and V by 7 bases; bases with no gene match: 15. This CDR3 comprises 17 residues. From germline, CDR1 is MNHEY and CDR2 SMNVEV (reference sequence). The CDR3 nucleotides read TGTGCCAGCACCCTCGGCGGGACTAGAATGTTTACCGGGGAGCTGTTTTTT. This codes for CASTLGGTRMFTGELFF.

This clone was counted between two and nine times. The gene calls are TRBV18 and TRBJ2-3, with TRBD2 matching over 8 bases. Germline CDR1 and CDR2: KGHSH and LQKENI. The CDR3 runs to 14 residues. V was pared by 5 bases and J by 6 bases, with 7 bases of the junction left unmatched. CDR3 loop: CASSTGLDVDTQYF. CDR3 nucleotides: TGTGCCAGCTCAACGGGACTAGATGTCGATACGCAGTATTTT. The variable domain in full, with the rest retrieved from reference TRBV18 and TRBJ2-3, is NAGVMQNPRHLVRRRGQEARLRCSPMKGHSHVYWYRQLPEEGLKFMVYLQKENIIDESGMPKERFSAEFPKEGPSILRIQQVVRGDSAAYFCASSTGLDVDTQYFGPGTRLTVL.

V gene TRBV6-6 combines with J gene TRBJ2-7, with TRBD1 matching 7 bases. With V trimmed by 2 bases and J by 6 bases, 7 bases remained unmatched. The CDR3 has 14 amino acids. Per the germline V gene, CDR1 is MNHNY and CDR2 is SVGAGI (reference sequence). CDR3 nucleotide sequence: TGTGCCAGCAGTTACGACAGGGAGTCGGGCGAGCAGTACTTC. Its translation: CASSYDRESGEQYF.

The chain employs TRBV4-3 and TRBJ1-5, with D unresolved. The CDR3 sequence is 14 residues long. Germline CDR1 is LGHNA and CDR2 is YSLEER. V gave up 0 bases and J gave up 4 bases, with 7 bases separating them. In DNA, the CDR3 is TGCGCCAGCAGCCAAGAGGGAAGGAATCAGCCCCAGCATTTT. It is translated as CASSQEGRNQPQHF.

CDR3 nucleotide sequence: TGTGCCAGCAGCGCAAGCAGAGCAGTGCACAATGAGCAGTTCTTC. Its protein product is CASSASRAVHNEQFF. The gene calls are TRBV9 and TRBJ2-1; D call uncertain. The CDR3 has 15 residues. The germline V gene has CDR1 SGDLS and CDR2 YYNGEE. V was shortened by 3 bases and J by 5 bases, with 15 bases between the two germline ends.

There are many counts of this clone. The J gene is TRBJ2-7, the V gene TRBV11-2; 8 bases line up with TRBD2. The CDR3 totals 19 residues. The V gene's germline CDR1 is SGHAT and CDR2 FQNNGV. Trimming removed 5 bases from V and 1 base from J; junction bases left unmatched: 19. The CDR3 sequence is CASSPLSRSRTSRSYEQYF. DNA for the CDR3: TGTGCCAGCAGCCCACTATCCAGGTCTAGGACTAGCCGTTCCTACGAGCAGTACTTC.

The gene calls are TRBV9 and TRBJ1-5, with TRBD1 matching 9 bases. Unmatched junction bases numbered 7, after V lost 2 bases and J lost 4 bases. This CDR3 is 16 amino acids long. The germline gives CDR1 SGDLS, CDR2 YYNGEE. The CDR3 nucleotides read TGTGCCAGCAGCGTCTCGACAGGGGGAGAGAATCAGCCCCAGCATTTT. It specifies CASSVSTGGENQPQHF.

The chain is built from TRBV7-6 and TRBJ2-2; D is uncertain. The CDR3 runs to 14 residues. The V gene's germline CDR1 is SGHVS and CDR2 FNYEAQ. The V and J ends lost 2 bases and 6 bases respectively, with 10 bases between them. The CDR3, as DNA: TGTGCCAGCAGCTTATCAAATCCCCCCGGGGAGCTGTTTTTT. It translates to CASSLSNPPGELFF.

The chain employs TRBV10-2 and TRBJ2-1, with a weak D call TRBD2 (5 bases). The V and J ends lost 3 bases and 12 bases respectively, with 18 bases between them. This CDR3 region has 14 residues. Germline V gene data show CDR1 as WSHSY and CDR2 as SAAADI. The CDR3 nucleotides are TGCGCCAGCAGTGATAGGACTTTTGGGTTTGGGCAGTTCTTC. Translation: CASSDRTFGFGQFF.

The gene calls are TRBV4-1 and TRBJ2-2; D remains unclear. This CDR3 spans 15 amino acids. Trimming removed 4 bases at V and 4 bases at J, with 13 bases between. Germline V gene sequence: CDR1 MGHRA, CDR2 YSYEKL. CDR3 coding DNA: TGCGCCAGCAGCCGCGACACTTTAGGCACCGGGGAGCTGTTTTTT. Its protein product is CASSRDTLGTGELFF.

The V call is TRBV28, the J call TRBJ2-4; no definite D call. With 7 bases removed from V and 2 bases from J, the gap between germline ends came to 15 bases. Germline assignment: CDR1 MDHEN and CDR2 SYDVKM. The CDR3 is 15 residues long. CDR3 region: CASTQRGGSKNIQYF. The DNA for the CDR3 is TGTGCCAGCACCCAGCGCGGTGGATCCAAAAACATTCAGTACTTC.

In the case of this clone: Other DNA sequences within the sample encode an identical CDR3. This chain joins TRBV5-1 and TRBJ2-5; TRBD2 aligns across 7 bases. The CDR3 runs to 14 residues. V shed 1 base, J shed 2 bases, and the junction held 2 bases outside the gene matches. Germline V gene lookup returns CDR1 SGHRS and CDR2 YFSETQ. CDR3 sequence (DNA): TGCGCCAGCAGCTTGACTAGCGCGCAAGAGACCCAGTACTTC. It is translated as CASSLTSAQETQYF.

CDR3 DNA: TGCAGCGTTGGGAAAGGGGGCACAGATACGCAGTATTTT. Protein sequence: CSVGKGGTDTQYF. The chain recombines TRBV29-1 with TRBJ2-3; TRBD1 is a possible D gene (5 bases). Looked up from germline, CDR1 is SQVTM and CDR2 is ANQGSEA. The CDR3 covers 13 residues. With 4 bases removed from V and 1 base from J, the gap between germline ends came to 9 bases.

The chain recombines TRBV5-1 with TRBJ2-7; 10 positions match TRBD2. The V segment lost 7 bases and the J segment 2 bases; nucleotides outside the gene matches: 18. The germline V gene has CDR1 SGHRS and CDR2 YFSETQ. CDR3 size: 18 residues. The CDR3 is CASAKGQQPSGRTYEQYF. CDR3 in DNA: TGCGCCAGCGCAAAGGGACAGCAACCTAGCGGGAGAACCTACGAGCAGTACTTC. Full variable domain (outside the CDR3, taken from reference TRBV5-1 and TRBJ2-7): KAGVTQTPRYLIKTRGQQVTLSCSPISGHRSVSWYQQTPGQGLQFLFEYFSETQRNKGNFPGRFSGRQFSNSRSEMNVSTLELGDSALYLCASAKGQQPSGRTYEQYFGPGTRLTVT.

The rearrangement links TRBV7-9 to TRBJ2-1; 9 bases map to TRBD2. CDR3 size: 15 residues. The germline V gene encodes CDR1 SEHNR and CDR2 FQNEAQ (reference sequence). Trimming took 5 bases from V and 10 from J; bases not matched to a gene: 12. CDR3 in DNA: TGTGCCAGCAGCCCTCCTAGCGGGATAGCCCCCGAGCAGTTCTTC. Translated: CASSPPSGIAPEQFF.

The V call is TRBV5-1, the J call TRBJ2-4, with 8 bases that match TRBD2. The junction had 9 bases not matched to a gene; V was cut back by 4 bases and J by 12 bases. This CDR3 is built from 13 residues. Per the germline V gene, CDR1 is SGHRS and CDR2 is YFSETQ. This chain's CDR3 is CASSLSGSGSQYF. CDR3 DNA: TGCGCCAGCAGCCTCTCCGGGAGCGGGAGTCAGTACTTC.

This rearrangement joins TRBV10-3 to TRBJ2-1; D not resolved. CDR1 and CDR2 from the germline V gene are ENHRY and SYGVKD. This CDR3 is 13 amino acids long. Trimming left V 5 bases short and J 12 bases short, with 17 bases between. CDR3 sequence: CAISILAHVGQFF. In nucleotides, the CDR3 is TGTGCCATCAGTATATTAGCTCACGTCGGGCAGTTCTTC.